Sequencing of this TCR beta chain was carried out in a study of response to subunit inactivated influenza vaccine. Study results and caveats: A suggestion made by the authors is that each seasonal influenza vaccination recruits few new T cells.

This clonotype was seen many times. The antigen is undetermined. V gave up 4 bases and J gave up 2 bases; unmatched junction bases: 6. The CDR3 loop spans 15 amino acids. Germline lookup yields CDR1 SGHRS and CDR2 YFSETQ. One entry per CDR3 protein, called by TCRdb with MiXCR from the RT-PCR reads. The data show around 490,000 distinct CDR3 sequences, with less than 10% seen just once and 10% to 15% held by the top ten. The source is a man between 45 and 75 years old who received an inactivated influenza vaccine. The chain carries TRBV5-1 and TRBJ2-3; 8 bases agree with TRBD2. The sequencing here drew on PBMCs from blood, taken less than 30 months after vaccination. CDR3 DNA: TGCGCCAGCAGCCTACTAGCGGCTATCACAGATACGCAGTATTTT. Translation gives CASSLLAAITDTQYF.